This T cell receptor beta chain was sequenced during a study of cytomegalovirus exposure and HLA in healthy donors. Across the study: Of the donors genotyped, approximately 410 in all, about 80% fell in the Caucasian-associated ancestry cluster. Study-wide results and limits: Across donors, most TCRs were seen rarely, yet some public ones were widespread. Presence/absence analyses took donor sequencing depth as roughly uniform. According to the study, around 160 TCR beta chains were cytomegalovirus-associated.

Primers included in the PCR were 60 Vbeta and 13 Jbeta primers. Profiling relied on immunoSEQ multiplex PCR, and the TCRdb table lists in-frame clones only, not all of them. In the table there are around 92,000 clones, 81% of which are singletons. A remark on this clone: As yet, its antigen is unknown.

Germline CDR1 is SGHRS and CDR2 is YFSETQ. Trimming took 3 bases from V and 8 from J, leaving 17 bases between them. The CDR3 has 14 amino acids. Sequencing used PBMCs. The chain employs TRBV5-1 and TRBJ1-2, with D maybe TRBD1 (6 bases). The TCR was taken from a girl aged 2 to 9 in good health and CMV-seropositive. The CDR3 region is CASSSGGSNGGYTF. CDR3 DNA: TGCGCCAGCAGCTCTGGGGGCTCCAACGGGGGCTACACCTTC.